These 28 T cell receptor beta chains originate from one sample sequenced in a study of blood T cell repertoires in COVID-19. Here immunoSEQ multiplex PCR was the method, and the copy in TCRdb shows in-frame clones only, minus some. This sample has about 140,000 clones, with roughly 80% found just once. Material for sequencing was peripheral blood. The source is a man in his 60s who had recovered from COVID-19.

CDR3 nucleotide sequence: TGCAGCGTTGAAGAAGAACATCCAAGAACTGGAAACACCATATATTTT. Translating it yields CSVEEEHPRTGNTIYF. This chain uses TRBV29-1 with TRBJ1-3; the D is unclear. The CDR3 is made up of 16 amino acids. CDR1 is SQVTM and CDR2 is ANQGSEA in the germline V gene. Trimming left V 0 bases short and J 2 bases short, with 14 bases between.

V and J are TRBV29-1 and TRBJ1-2; TRBD1 matches 8 bases. CDR1 SQVTM and CDR2 ANQGSEA come from the germline V gene. The CDR3 has 12 amino acids. With V trimmed by 7 bases and J by 4 bases, 5 bases remained unmatched. DNA of the CDR3: TGCAGCGGAGGACAGGGCGCCTATGGCTACACCTTC. Residues: CSGGQGAYGYTF.

This chain links TRBV18 with TRBJ2-2, with 10 bases aligning to TRBD1. There are 18 residues in the CDR3. The V gene's germline CDR1 is KGHSH and CDR2 LQKENI. V lost 8 bases, J lost 3 bases, and 15 bases stayed unmatched. The CDR3 DNA reads as TGTGCCAGCGACACCGGCGGGAGACAGGGGGCAGACACCGGGGAGCTGTTTTTT. This codes for CASDTGGRQGADTGELFF.

The J gene is TRBJ2-3, the V gene TRBV4-2; maybe TRBD2 (6 bases). The V end was cut by 0 bases, the J end by 1 base, with 17 bases between. Per germline, CDR1 LGHNA and CDR2 YNFKEQ. This CDR3 has 18 residues. The CDR3 DNA reads TGTGCCAGCAGCCAAGAAGCCGGGGCCACGGGGGGCACAGATACGCAGTATTTT. Translating gives CASSQEAGATGGTDTQYF.

CDR3 protein: CASSALAGSTDTQYF. CDR3 coding DNA: TGTGCCAGCAGCGCATTAGCGGGCAGCACAGATACGCAGTATTTT. The V call is TRBV9, the J call TRBJ2-3; 7 nucleotides align to TRBD2. The junction had 4 bases not matched to a gene; V was cut back by 3 bases and J by 0 bases. The CDR3 totals 15 residues. Germline V gene data show CDR1 as SGDLS and CDR2 as YYNGEE.

The chain recombines TRBV6-2 or TRBV6-3 with TRBJ2-4, with TRBD2 matching over 8 bases. Trimming removed 2 bases from V and 0 bases from J; junction bases left unmatched: 0. The germline gives CDR1 MNHEY, CDR2 SVGEGT. CDR3 length equals 15 residues. The CDR3 nucleotides read TGTGCCAGCAGTTACCTAGCGGGAGCCAAAAACATTCAGTACTTC. This codes for CASSYLAGAKNIQYF.

J is TRBJ1-4 and V is TRBV4-3; D perhaps matches TRBD1 (5 bases). The V gene lost 1 base and the J gene lost 8 bases, with 11 bases spanning the gap. Germline V gene sequence: CDR1 LGHNA, CDR2 YSLEER. The CDR3 totals 14 residues. CDR3 coding DNA: TGCGCCAGCAGCCAAGGGGACTATTGGGAAAAACTGTTTTTT. Residues: CASSQGDYWEKLFF.

This clone was detected once. The chain combines TRBV10-3 with TRBJ1-5; 8 bases align to TRBD1. Per germline, CDR1 ENHRY and CDR2 SYGVKD. There are 14 residues in the CDR3. The trim removed 1 base at V and 8 bases at J, leaving 4 bases unmatched. The CDR3 DNA reads TGTGCCATCAGTGAGTGGGCAGGGGGCGAGCCCCAGCATTTT. Amino acids: CAISEWAGGEPQHF.

The chain uses TRBV5-1 and TRBJ2-1; the match to TRBD2 covers 8 bases. Trimming at V came to 4 bases and at J to 4 bases, leaving 10 bases not matched to a gene. This CDR3 region has 16 residues. Per germline, CDR1 SGHRS and CDR2 YFSETQ. The CDR3 spells CASSPSGSGVYNEQFF. CDR3 DNA sequence: TGCGCCAGCAGCCCTTCGGGTAGCGGGGTGTACAATGAGCAGTTCTTC.

V is TRBV12-3 or TRBV12-4 and J is TRBJ2-7; D perhaps matches TRBD2 (5 bases). The CDR3 consists of 13 residues. The V end was cut by 3 bases, the J end by 5 bases, with 11 bases between. CDR3 region: CASSLTTPNEQYF. The CDR3 nucleotides are TGTGCCAGCAGTTTGACTACGCCGAACGAGCAGTACTTC.

This clone was detected only a few times. The chain is built from TRBV30 and TRBJ1-2; TRBD1 matches at 7 bases. Germline-derived CDR1 and CDR2 are GTSNPN and SVGIG (reference sequence). This CDR3 contains 13 residues. V dropped 5 bases and J dropped 4; count of bases not matched to a gene: 7. The CDR3 sequence is CAWEPGQFYGYTF. The CDR3, as DNA: TGTGCCTGGGAGCCGGGACAGTTCTATGGCTACACCTTC.

This clone occurred once. The chain employs TRBV6-2 or TRBV6-3 and TRBJ1-6, with a tentative D call TRBD1 (5 bases). V lost 2 bases to trimming and J lost 8 bases, with 10 bases between them. Germline values: CDR1 MNHEY, CDR2 SVGEGT. The CDR3 spans 14 residues. For the CDR3, the DNA is TGTGCCAGCAGTTACGTCAGCAGGGATTCACCCCTCCACTTT. This codes for CASSYVSRDSPLHF.

The rearrangement links TRBV3-1 (or the pseudogene TRBV3-2) to TRBJ1-1; TRBD1 might be the D (6 bases). The ends were cut back, 3 bases at V and 3 bases at J, with 11 bases in the middle. The germline CDR1 and CDR2 sequences are LGHDT and YNNKEL (reference sequence). This CDR3 spans 14 amino acids. The CDR3 loop is CASSQGAKDTEAFF. The CDR3 DNA reads as TGTGCCAGCAGCCAGGGGGCTAAGGACACTGAAGCTTTCTTT.

The chain links TRBV28 to TRBJ1-5; 10 nucleotides align to TRBD1. Germline CDR1 and CDR2: MDHEN and SYDVKM. This CDR3 has 16 residues. Trimming at V came to 2 bases and at J to 7 bases, leaving 8 bases not matched to a gene. The CDR3 reads CASSLRGQGPGQPQHF. DNA of the CDR3: TGTGCCAGCAGTTTAAGGGGACAGGGGCCCGGCCAGCCCCAGCATTTT.

This clone has just one count. This sequence joins TRBV6-2 or TRBV6-3 and TRBJ2-3; 8 bases align to TRBD2. The V gene end was trimmed by 4 bases and the J gene end by 2 bases; junction bases not matched to a gene: 11. Germline V gene sequence: CDR1 MNHEY, CDR2 SVGEGT. The CDR3 runs to 17 residues. CDR3 sequence: CASSFPSTSGFTDTQYF. CDR3 nucleotides: TGTGCCAGCAGTTTCCCATCAACTAGCGGATTCACAGATACGCAGTATTTT.

This chain's CDR3 is CASSLAGVSETQYF. CDR3 nucleotides: TGTGCCAGCAGCTTGGCGGGAGTTTCAGAGACCCAGTACTTC. The V gene is TRBV5-4, the J gene TRBJ2-5, with a weak D call TRBD2 (6 bases). Germline V gives CDR1 SGHNT, CDR2 YYREEE (reference sequence). CDR3 length: 14 amino acids. V dropped 0 bases and J dropped 4 bases, with 10 bases sitting between them.

The V call is TRBV6-5, the J call TRBJ2-3; 7 bases align to TRBD2. V lost 8 bases and J lost 3; bases outside the gene matches: 5. This CDR3 comprises 13 residues. The germline CDR1 and CDR2 sequences are MNHEY and SVGAGI. As DNA, the CDR3 is TGTGCCAGCGGAGAGGGAGGGACAGATACGCAGTATTTT. Residues: CASGEGGTDTQYF.

This rearrangement joins TRBV19 to TRBJ1-1; 7 positions agree with TRBD1. With V trimmed by 5 bases and J by 6 bases, 9 bases remained unmatched. The CDR3 extends over 14 amino acids. Germline CDR1 reads LNHDA; CDR2 reads SQIVND (reference sequence). CDR3 nucleotides: TGTGCCAGTAGTCTCCGACAGGGACCCTCTGAAGCTTTCTTT. Protein product: CASSLRQGPSEAFF.

This clone appeared a single time. The chain links TRBV28 to TRBJ1-2, with a tentative D call TRBD1 (6 bases). The CDR3 spans 14 residues. V lost 6 bases and J 0 bases, leaving 11 bases between the germline ends. Germline V CDR1 and CDR2: MDHEN, SYDVKM. CDR3: CASRPQGANYGYTF. The CDR3 DNA sequence: TGTGCCAGCAGACCACAGGGAGCTAACTATGGCTACACCTTC.

The chain links TRBV5-1 to TRBJ2-2, with D hard to call. Germline V gene sequence: CDR1 SGHRS, CDR2 YFSETQ. The length of the CDR3 is 16 residues. The V gene lost 5 bases and the J gene lost 6 bases, with 20 bases spanning the gap. The CDR3 sequence is CASSFTPRTEPGELFF. The CDR3 DNA reads as TGCGCCAGCAGTTTTACACCAAGAACAGAACCCGGGGAGCTGTTTTTT.

The chain uses TRBV6-5 and TRBJ2-3, with 9 bases fitting TRBD2. CDR3 length equals 14 residues. The V gene end was trimmed by 3 bases and the J gene end by 5 bases; junction bases not matched to a gene: 3. Germline V gives CDR1 MNHEY, CDR2 SVGAGI. The CDR3 nucleotides are TGTGCCAGCAGTTATAGCGGGAGAGGAGATACGCAGTATTTT. It encodes CASSYSGRGDTQYF.

V is TRBV11-3 and J is TRBJ2-1; tentatively, D is TRBD1 (6 bases). Germline V gene sequence: CDR1 SGHNT, CDR2 YENEEA. The CDR3 is 11 residues long. Trimming left V 6 bases short and J 10 bases short, with 10 bases between. The CDR3 loop reads CASSTGYEQFF. Here the CDR3 DNA reads TGTGCCAGCAGTACAGGGTACGAGCAGTTCTTC.

The chain carries TRBV6-4 and TRBJ2-1; 7 positions match TRBD2. The CDR3 consists of 15 residues. Germline values: CDR1 MRHNA, CDR2 SNTAGT. J gave up 4 bases and V 6 bases, and 9 bases lay outside the gene matches. CDR3 coding DNA: TGTGCCAGCAGCCCGATTGCGGGGGAGTACAATGAGCAGTTCTTC. Amino acids: CASSPIAGEYNEQFF.

This chain joins TRBV11-2 and TRBJ1-1, with 11 positions matching TRBD1. V dropped 4 bases and J dropped 2; count of bases not matched to a gene: 6. The CDR3 runs to 16 residues. The germline V gene encodes CDR1 SGHAT and CDR2 FQNNGV. This chain's CDR3 is CASSSLWTGGNTEAFF. As DNA, the CDR3 is TGTGCCAGCAGCTCCCTATGGACAGGGGGCAACACTGAAGCTTTCTTT. Complete variable domain (other parts from reference TRBV11-2 and TRBJ1-1): EAGVAQSPRYKIIEKRQSVAFWCNPISGHATLYWYQQILGQGPKLLIQFQNNGVVDDSQLPKDRFSAERLKGVDSTLKIQPAKLEDSAVYLCASSSLWTGGNTEAFFGQGTRLTVV.

A single count supports this clone. The genes are TRBV12-3 or TRBV12-4 and TRBJ1-1; D is ambiguous. This CDR3 has 12 residues. V lost 3 bases and J 4 bases, leaving 6 bases between the germline ends. The CDR3 nucleotides are TGTGCCAGCAGTTTCGGTAGCACTGAAGCTTTCTTT. Protein product: CASSFGSTEAFF.

The chain links TRBV2 to TRBJ1-2; weak D call: TRBD1 (5 bases). Germline values: CDR1 SNHLY, CDR2 FYNNEI. The CDR3 contains 13 residues. Deletions cut 6 bases from V and 1 base from J, with 9 bases between. The chain's CDR3 is CASSLDSNYGYTF. Here the CDR3 DNA reads TGTGCCAGCAGCCTAGACAGTAACTATGGCTACACCTTC.

The gene calls are TRBV28 and TRBJ1-5; the match to TRBD1 covers 10 bases. CDR3 length equals 13 residues. The junction had 3 bases not matched to a gene; V was cut back by 2 bases and J by 11 bases. From germline, CDR1 is MDHEN and CDR2 SYDVKM. The CDR3 nucleotides read TGTGCCAGCAGTTTAGGGACAGGGGTAGCCCAGCATTTT. Translation gives CASSLGTGVAQHF. The full variable domain, rest sourced from reference TRBV28 and TRBJ1-5, is DVKVTQSSRYLVKRTGEKVFLECVQDMDHENMFWYRQDPGLGLRLIYFSYDVKMKEKGDIPEGYSVSREKKERFSLILESASTNQTSMYLCASSLGTGVAQHFGDGTRLSIL.

This clone has just one count. The J gene is TRBJ2-1, the V gene TRBV12-3 or TRBV12-4, with a weak D call TRBD1 (6 bases). This CDR3 contains 13 residues. Trimming stripped 7 bases from V and 3 bases from J, with 10 bases between. The CDR3 bases are TGTGCCAGCACCGTACAGGGCTACAATGAGCAGTTCTTC. Translated: CASTVQGYNEQFF.